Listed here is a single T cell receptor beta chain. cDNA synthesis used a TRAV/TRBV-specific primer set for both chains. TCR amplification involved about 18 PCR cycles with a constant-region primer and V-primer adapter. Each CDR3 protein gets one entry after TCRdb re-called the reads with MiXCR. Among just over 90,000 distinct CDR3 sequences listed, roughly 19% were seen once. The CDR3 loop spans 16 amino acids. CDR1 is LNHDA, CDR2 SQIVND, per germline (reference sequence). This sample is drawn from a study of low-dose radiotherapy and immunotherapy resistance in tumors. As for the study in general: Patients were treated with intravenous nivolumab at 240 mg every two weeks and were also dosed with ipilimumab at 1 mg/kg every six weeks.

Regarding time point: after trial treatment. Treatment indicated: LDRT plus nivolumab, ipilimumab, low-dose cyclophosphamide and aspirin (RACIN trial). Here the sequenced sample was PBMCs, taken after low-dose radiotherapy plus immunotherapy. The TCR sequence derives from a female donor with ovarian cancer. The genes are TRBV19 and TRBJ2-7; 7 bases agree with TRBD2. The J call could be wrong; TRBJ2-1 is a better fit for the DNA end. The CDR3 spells CASSTPSGGGINEQFF. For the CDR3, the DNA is TGTGCCAGTAGTACCCCTAGCGGAGGAGGGATCAATGAGCAGTTCTTC.